This entry features one T cell receptor (beta chain) sequence. Its antigen remains unknown. V lost 1 base and J lost 6, with 12 bases in between. CDR3 size: 14 residues. Looked up from germline, CDR1 is KGHSH and CDR2 is LQKENI. This sample was included in a study of T-cell memory formation after mild COVID-19. Whole-study findings and limits: While clones contracting from day 15 to 85 were balanced between CD4 and CD8, later expanders leaned CD4+.

With constant-segment primers, 5'RACE yielded cDNA libraries of TCR alpha and TCR beta that carried sample barcodes and UMIs. TCRdb used MiXCR to reprocess the 5' RACE reads, holding one entry per CDR3 protein. There are hundreds of thousands of distinct CDR3 sequences in the sample; 28% occur only once, and approximately 15% lies in the top ten. The source material was PBMCs or a T cell subset sorted from them (not recorded which). The chain is built from TRBV18 and TRBJ1-1; D is unresolved. The origin of this receptor is an adult woman who had mild COVID-19 (a few samples of this study predate the infection). Cell type and time point are not known. The CDR3 region has the DNA TGTGCCAGCTCACCACTGGCTACGTGGGCTGAAGCTTTCTTT. Protein product: CASSPLATWAEAFF.